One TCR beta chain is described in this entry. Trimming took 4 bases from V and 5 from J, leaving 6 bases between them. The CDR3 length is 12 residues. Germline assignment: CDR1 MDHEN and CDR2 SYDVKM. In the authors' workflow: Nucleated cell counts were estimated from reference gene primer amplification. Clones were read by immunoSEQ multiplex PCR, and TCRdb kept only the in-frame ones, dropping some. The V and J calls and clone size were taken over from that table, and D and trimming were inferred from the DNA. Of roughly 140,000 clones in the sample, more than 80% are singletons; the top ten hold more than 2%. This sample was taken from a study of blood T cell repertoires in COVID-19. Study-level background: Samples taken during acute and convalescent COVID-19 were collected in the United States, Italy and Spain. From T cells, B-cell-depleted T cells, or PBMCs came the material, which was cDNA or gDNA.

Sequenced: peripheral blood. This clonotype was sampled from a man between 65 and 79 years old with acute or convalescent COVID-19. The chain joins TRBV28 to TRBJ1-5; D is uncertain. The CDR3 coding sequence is TGTGCCAGCAGTTCCGTCCATCAGCCCCAGCATTTT. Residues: CASSSVHQPQHF.